The source of this TCR beta chain is a study of T-cell reconstitution after alpha-beta-depleted transplantation in children. This CDR3 contains 13 residues. V lost 0 bases, J lost 6 bases, and 9 bases lay in between. CDR1 is GTSNPN and CDR2 is SVGIG in the germline V gene (reference sequence). Unique molecular identifiers featured in how the TCRbeta library was prepared. MiXCR, applied by TCRdb to the PCR reads, yields one record per CDR3 protein. The sample consists of around 480,000 distinct CDR3 sequences, approximately 29% of them appearing once. Sample: PBMCs from the stem cell graft donor, taken from the stem cell graft. The V call is TRBV30, the J call TRBJ2-1, with D perhaps matching TRBD2 (6 bases). This receptor was identified in a human donor who donated a stem cell graft to a child with aplastic anemia. The CDR3 DNA is TGTGCCTGGAGTGTGGGAGCGGGCAATGAGCAGTTCTTC. Protein product: CAWSVGAGNEQFF.